Described below is a single TCR beta chain sequence and its context. These data originate in a study of blood T cell repertoires in COVID-19. The method was immunoSEQ multiplex PCR; TCRdb's version includes in-frame clones alone and lacks a portion of them. The profile shows some 150,000 clones, around 81% of them singletons. Germline loops: CDR1 LNHDA, CDR2 SQIVND (reference sequence). The V and J ends lost 5 bases and 0 bases respectively, with 17 bases between them. The CDR3 runs to 16 residues. The source is a man in his 60s with active or convalescent COVID-19. Sequenced input: peripheral blood. The V and J genes are TRBV19 and TRBJ2-7; the D gene is possibly TRBD2 (7 bases). The CDR3 loop is CASSPGGGDSSYEQYF. The DNA of the CDR3 is TGTGCCAGTAGTCCCGGAGGGGGGGATAGCTCCTACGAGCAGTACTTC. Based on the CDR3 plus reference TRBV19 and TRBJ2-7, the full variable domain is DGGITQSPKYLFRKEGQNVTLSCEQNLNHDAMYWYRQDPGQGLRLIYYSQIVNDFQKGDIAEGYSVSREKKESFPLTVTSAQKNPTAFYLCASSPGGGDSSYEQYFGPGTRLTVT.